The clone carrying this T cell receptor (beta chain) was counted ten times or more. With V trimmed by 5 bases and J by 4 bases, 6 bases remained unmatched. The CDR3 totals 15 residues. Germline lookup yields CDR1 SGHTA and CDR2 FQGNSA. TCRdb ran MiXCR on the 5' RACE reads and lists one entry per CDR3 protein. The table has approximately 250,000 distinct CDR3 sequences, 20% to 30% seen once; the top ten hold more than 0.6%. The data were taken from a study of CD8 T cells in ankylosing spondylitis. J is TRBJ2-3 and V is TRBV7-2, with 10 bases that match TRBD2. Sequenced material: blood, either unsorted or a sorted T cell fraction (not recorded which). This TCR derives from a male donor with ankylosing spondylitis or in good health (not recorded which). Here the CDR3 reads CASSPERGGADTQYF. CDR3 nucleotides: TGTGCCAGCAGCCCCGAGCGGGGGGGTGCAGATACGCAGTATTTT.